This passage covers 6 T cell receptor beta chains from one sample sequenced in a study of T cell repertoires in cytomegalovirus infection. TCRdb passed the reads through MiXCR, listing each CDR3 protein once. The repertoire holds 150,000 to 200,000 distinct CDR3 sequences, with roughly 30% as singletons. Sequencing input: PBMCs. These receptors were taken from a human donor in good health (CMV status not recorded). Some clones in this sample may be carry-over from other donors' samples.

The chain joins TRBV7-6 to TRBJ1-2; TRBD1 agrees at 7 bases. The CDR3 consists of 17 residues. The ends lost 2 bases at V and 3 bases at J; junction bases unmatched: 12. Germline CDR1 reads SGHVS; CDR2 reads FNYEAQ. The CDR3 is CASSLMRGQENDYGYTF. The CDR3 coding sequence is TGTGCCAGCAGCTTAATGCGCGGACAGGAAAACGACTATGGCTACACCTTC.

This clonotype was observed at least ten times. This chain connects TRBV11-1 to TRBJ2-2; the D is unclear. Trimming took 1 base from V and 3 from J, leaving 3 bases between them. The CDR3 loop spans 13 amino acids. CDR1 and CDR2 (germline): SGHAT, FQDESV (reference sequence). The chain's CDR3 is CASSLVDTGELFF. Written as DNA, the CDR3 is TGTGCCAGCAGCTTAGTCGACACCGGGGAGCTGTTTTTT.

This clonotype was counted between two and nine times. The chain joins TRBV5-8 to TRBJ1-5; tentative D call: TRBD1 (6 bases). This CDR3 contains 16 residues. The V end was cut by 4 bases, the J end by 0 bases, with 14 bases between. In germline, CDR1 is SGHTS, CDR2 YDEGEE. In nucleotides, the CDR3 is TGTGCCAGCAGCCAGGACAGTGGCTATAGCAATCAGCCCCAGCATTTT. Translating it yields CASSQDSGYSNQPQHF.

This clonotype appeared a few times. V is TRBV7-2 and J is TRBJ2-7, with D possibly TRBD2 on 7 matching bases. Per the germline V gene, CDR1 is SGHTA and CDR2 is FQGNSA. The CDR3 contains 14 residues. V dropped 2 bases and J dropped 3 bases, with 11 bases sitting between them. The CDR3 DNA reads TGTGCCAGCAGCTTAATAGGGGGGGACTACGAGCAGTACTTC. Translating gives CASSLIGGDYEQYF.

The CDR3 DNA sequence: TGTGCCACCAGCAGAAACGGCGACGAGCAGTACTTC. Translated: CATSRNGDEQYF. The V call is TRBV15, the J call TRBJ2-7, with unresolved D. This CDR3 contains 12 residues. The ends were cut back, 2 bases at V and 5 bases at J, with 7 bases in the middle. Germline V gives CDR1 LNHNV, CDR2 YYDKDF (reference sequence).

This clonotype came up a few times. V usage is TRBV6-6 and J usage is TRBJ2-3, with 16 bases aligning to TRBD2. Losses at the gene ends were 2 bases for V and 0 bases for J; bases not matched to a gene: 2. CDR3 size: 18 residues. Germline values: CDR1 MNHNY, CDR2 SVGAGI (reference sequence). The CDR3 nucleotides read TGTGCCAGCAGTTACGGGACTAGCGGGGGGGGTAGCACAGATACGCAGTATTTT. The encoded protein is CASSYGTSGGGSTDTQYF.